This TCR beta chain was recorded in a study of T-cell reconstitution after alpha-beta-depleted transplantation in children. Details on this clonotype: Antigen specificity is unknown.

The CDR3 is made up of 14 amino acids. Trimming removed 8 bases from V and 12 bases from J; junction bases left unmatched: 13. Germline CDR1 and CDR2: MNHNS and SASEGT. Regarding the study as a whole: About two months after transplant, alpha-beta T cells reportedly came from several hundred expanded graft clones.

As it was prepared, the TCRbeta library received unique molecular identifiers. TCRdb reprocessed the PCR reads via MiXCR and lists one record per CDR3 protein. The sample carries just under 250,000 distinct CDR3 sequences, 25% recorded once. This receptor was taken from a girl aged 2 to 10 with Fanconi anemia, due to receive a stem cell transplant. The input for sequencing was PBMCs, taken before TCRalphabeta/CD19-depleted stem cell transplant. The V call is TRBV6-1, the J call TRBJ2-1; 10 nucleotides agree with TRBD2. CDR3 DNA sequence: TGTGCCAGCGGACCCGGGACTAGCGCCCTTGGGCAGTTCTTC. It yields the protein CASGPGTSALGQFF.